This TCR beta chain appears in the sequencing data of a study of shared clonotypes between healthy human individuals. The deep-level immunoSEQ assay was used. Clones were sequenced by immunoSEQ multiplex PCR, and TCRdb holds only the in-frame ones, with some missing. The sample contains about 470,000 clones, about 85% of which appear only once. The clonotype was recovered from a woman aged 40 to 50 in good health. Some clones in this sample may be carry-over from other donors' samples. Input material: PBMCs.

Here the CDR3 reads CASSLLAGAGDTQYF. The CDR3 DNA reads as TGTGCCAGCAGCCTTCTAGCGGGAGCCGGTGATACGCAGTATTTT. The chain is built from TRBV14 and TRBJ2-3, with 10 nucleotides matching TRBD2. Unmatched junction bases numbered 7, after V lost 4 bases and J lost 6 bases. Germline V lookup: CDR1 SGHDN, CDR2 FVKESK. The CDR3 has 15 residues.